This T cell receptor (beta chain) is drawn from a study of cytotoxic CD8 clonotypes in ibrutinib-treated CLL. Study-level information: 11 relapsed/refractory, approximately 15 treatment-naive; roughly 17 IGHV unmutated. Mean per-sample yields comprised around 280,000 productive templates and 94,082 productive rearrangements.

The assay was immunoSEQ multiplex PCR, and TCRdb's table has in-frame clones only and misses some. Here the sample spans fewer than 40,000 clones, 55% to 80% being singletons. On this clone itself: Its specificity is unknown.

Whole-study results and caveats: Clonality increased at ibrutinib response and stayed stable in sustained remission. At progression, however, it fell back toward baseline.

Sample: PBMCs, taken at disease progression, from a patient treated with ibrutinib. The source is a human donor with chronic lymphocytic leukemia.

Written as DNA, the CDR3 is TGTGCCATCCAGGGGGGTTCCTACGAGCAGTACTTC. Protein: CAIQGGSYEQYF. V is TRBV7-3 and J is TRBJ2-7, with D perhaps TRBD1 (7 bases). The CDR3 is made up of 12 amino acids. Germline-derived CDR1 and CDR2 are SGHTA and FQGTGA. V was pared by 10 bases and J by 1 base, with 11 bases between.